This T cell receptor beta chain was recorded in a study of technical replicates of blood from several donors. Assay used: immunoSEQ multiplex PCR; TCRdb lists only in-frame clones, some missing. The data contain approximately 85,000 clones, 92% of them singletons. This CDR3 comprises 13 residues. Germline lookup yields CDR1 SQVTM and CDR2 ANQGSEA. Source material: T cells isolated from PBMCs. This receptor was taken from a human donor in good health. The genes are TRBV29-1 and TRBJ2-5; tentatively, D is TRBD1 (6 bases). Judging by the DNA end, TRBJ2-7 fits better; the J call may be wrong. CDR3 nucleotide sequence: TGCAGCGTTGGGGGGCTCGCCTCCTACGAGCAGTACTTC. Amino acids: CSVGGLASYEQYF.